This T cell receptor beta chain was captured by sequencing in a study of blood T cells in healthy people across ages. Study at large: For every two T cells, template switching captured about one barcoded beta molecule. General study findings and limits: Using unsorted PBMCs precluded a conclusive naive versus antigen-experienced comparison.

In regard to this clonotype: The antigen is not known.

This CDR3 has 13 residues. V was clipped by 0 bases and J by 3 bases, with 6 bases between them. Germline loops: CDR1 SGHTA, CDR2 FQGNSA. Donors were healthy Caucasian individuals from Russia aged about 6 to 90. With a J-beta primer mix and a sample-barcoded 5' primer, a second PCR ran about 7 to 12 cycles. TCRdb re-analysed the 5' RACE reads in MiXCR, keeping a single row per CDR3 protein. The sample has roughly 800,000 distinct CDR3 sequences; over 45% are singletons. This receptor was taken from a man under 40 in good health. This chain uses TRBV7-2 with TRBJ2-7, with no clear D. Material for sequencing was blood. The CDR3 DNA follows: TGTGCCAGCAGCTTAGCGCACTTCTACGAGCAGTACTTC. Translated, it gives CASSLAHFYEQYF.